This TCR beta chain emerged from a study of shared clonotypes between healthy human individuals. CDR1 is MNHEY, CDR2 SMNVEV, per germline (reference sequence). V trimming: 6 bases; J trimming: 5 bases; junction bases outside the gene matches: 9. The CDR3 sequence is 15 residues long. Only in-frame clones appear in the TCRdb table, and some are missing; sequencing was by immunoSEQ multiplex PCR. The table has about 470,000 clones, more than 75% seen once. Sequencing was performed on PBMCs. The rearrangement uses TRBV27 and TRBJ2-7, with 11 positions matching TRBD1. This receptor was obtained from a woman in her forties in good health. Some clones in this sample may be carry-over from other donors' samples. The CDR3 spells CASRRDRGFFDEQYF. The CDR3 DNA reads TGTGCCAGCAGGCGGGACAGGGGGTTTTTCGACGAGCAGTACTTC.